This T cell receptor (beta chain) appears in the sequencing data of a study of blood T cells in healthy people across ages. A J-beta primer mix and a sample-barcoded 5' primer were used in a second PCR of roughly 6 to 11 cycles. Tags on each cDNA molecule came from a template-switch adaptor with 12 random nucleotides. TCRdb redid the calling of the 5' RACE reads with MiXCR, one entry per CDR3 protein. This repertoire shows 650,000 to 800,000 distinct CDR3 sequences, 40% to 50% found once; its top ten account for around 18%. The CDR3 has 20 residues. The V end was cut by 1 base, the J end by 3 bases, with 22 bases between. Germline V CDR1 and CDR2: SGHVS, FQNEAQ. Whole-study results and caveats: It was found that TCR beta diversity correlated strongly with the percentage of naive T cells. Roughly linear declines in TCR beta diversity per million T cells occurred with age.

Points on this clonotype: Its antigen is undetermined.

The sequenced sample consisted of blood. The source of this sequence is a man aged 60 to 75 in good health. The chain recombines TRBV7-8 with TRBJ2-6, with D unresolved. CDR3 sequence reads: CASSLDARRAWSDGANVLTF. DNA for the CDR3: TGTGCCAGCAGCTTAGACGCCCGAAGGGCCTGGTCCGATGGGGCCAACGTCCTGACTTTC.